This TCR beta chain was recovered during a study of cytomegalovirus exposure and HLA in healthy donors (dated by TCRdb to about 2017). In the study overall: An earlier analysis of some 500 of the donors reported about 250 Gb of sequence data and around 120 million unique TCR beta sequences from roughly 180 million T cells. Roughly 5 DR-DQ haplotypes were handled as single units for association and clustering, since linkage in the cohort was strong. An early release covering 500 to 750 HLA-typed donors comprised around 300 gigabases of sequencing data and around 85 million unique TCR sequences. Rather than using new phenotypic data, the later analysis identified candidate immune exposures from TCR beta sequences and from how often those sequences occurred across donors. To decide whether each TCR beta V gene segment behaved as functional or pseudogenic, an earlier analysis of fewer than 750 of the donors relied on high-throughput TCR beta sequencing. Typing coverage differed by locus: A, B, C, DRB1 and DQB1 were typed in roughly 620-630 donors, DQA1 in roughly 500, DPA1 in 600 to 610, and DPB1 in approximately 450. Class I and class II HLA loci were covered by the typing at four-digit resolution. All discovery cohort repertoires had been generated on a single sequencing platform. Among some 400 genotyped donors of the cohort, an average of 235,054 unique TCR beta nucleotide sequences were sequenced per donor, roughly 18% of them non-productive. In a later analysis, previously published TCR beta repertoires from 500 to 750 donors were re-analyzed and high-resolution HLA genotyping was added so that TCR occurrence patterns could be studied. The T cell repertoires of under 700 subjects were profiled by immunosequencing and related to cytomegalovirus serostatus. In addition to the first cohort of around 670 subjects, a separate validation cohort of 120 different subjects was used. The study was designed to test whether signatures of past pathogen exposure could be identified by cataloging public T cell receptors. Donor age, sex, ethnicity and CMV serostatus were collected together with the repertoire data. Genome-wide SNP genotypes for about 65% of the 666 donors were used in a later genetic analysis, which treated that subset as a discovery cohort. The genetic ancestry cluster associated with self-reported Caucasian donors included 70% to 85% of the approximately 430 genotyped donors. To predict cytomegalovirus infection status, the study combined high-throughput TCR immunosequencing, statistical association of individual TCRs with disease status, and machine learning. General conclusions and limits of the study: A cluster of highly shared sequence variants was judged likely to be a technical artifact of the sequencing pipeline. The cohort was sequenced for TCR beta chains only, and without alpha or paired-chain data the features that could be detected were limited. A later analysis found that TCR association rates varied across HLA loci, with DRB1 alleles showing the most associated TCRs and HLA-C alleles the fewest. Assigning TCR associations to individual alleles was difficult when HLA alleles, especially DR and DQ, strongly co-occurred. According to a later analysis, parvovirus B19, influenza, CMV and Epstein-Barr virus appeared linked to several top co-occurrence clusters. According to a later analysis, most CMV-associated TCR beta chains appeared to be HLA-restricted, and the HLA associations seemed to be driven largely by CMV exposure. Cytomegalovirus status was reported to be diagnosed by the classifier with high specificity and sensitivity in both the original and validation cohorts. The study listed 164 TCR beta chains as associated with cytomegalovirus. Specific HLA alleles were associated with 15,000 to 20,000 TCR beta sequences at a false discovery rate of 0.05 in a later analysis. Sequencing depth was assumed to be roughly uniform across donors in the presence/absence analyses, though that assumption may not hold. In an earlier analysis of approximately 590 of the donors, most TCR beta V segments were observed in productive rearrangements about 90% or about 30% of the time, broadly matching IMGT annotations. The only immune exposure information available for the cohort was CMV serostatus. The authors suggested that the approach could potentially be extended to other disease states and immunological phenotypes. In a later genetic analysis, fewer N-insertions in productive TCRs were reported among donors in an Asian-associated ancestry cluster than the 666-donor mean. A further reported finding was that TCR beta sequences accurately predicted the HLA-A and HLA-B alleles for most subjects in the first cohort. HLA typing was unavailable for some donors at each locus, so association tests used only the typed subset. Some IMGT-functional V segments, including TRBV6-2 and TRBV6-3, could not be distinguished by the 87-base-pair reads and were therefore excluded. Linkage disequilibrium might explain the correlated functional status among segregating V segments, but an unknown experimental factor could not be ruled out. Most TCR sequences were observed very rarely across donors, whereas some public TCRs were present in many individuals. Because counts were too low, some 17 rarely observed V segments, including chromosome 9 orphons, were excluded from the earlier analysis of several hundred of the donors. In vitro tests confirmed that a few of the cytomegalovirus-associated TCR beta chains recognize cytomegalovirus antigens. A later analysis found that HLA-associated TCR beta chains were more clonally expanded and had lower generation probabilities than equally common non-associated chains. A later genetic analysis associated a missense DCLRE1C variant with V-gene and J-gene trimming of TCR beta chains, and an independent cohort replicated the association.

The CDR3 has 15 amino acids, counting the end cysteine and phenylalanine. Left in the record is the CDR3 DNA by itself, 45 bases read in frame from the first base. The V end gives up 6 bases and the J end 4 bases, leaving 8 bases in the junction not matched to a gene. Reading the germline V gene gives CDR1 SGHTA and CDR2 FQGNSA. The cohort comprised more than 550 healthy bone marrow donors. Cohort members were all nominally healthy when sampled, although unrecorded immune exposures were likely present. The donor tested CMV seronegative and was one of the 352 seronegative cohort members. A peripheral blood sample was collected from each donor, and TCR beta sequencing was performed on peripheral blood mononuclear cells. The Qiagen DNeasy Blood Extraction Kit was used to extract genomic DNA from the blood cell samples. As to this clone: Its antigen specificity is not known.

The library was made by the immunoSEQ multiplex PCR assay. A mixture of 60 forward primers for TCR Vbeta segments and 13 reverse primers for TCR Jbeta segments was used in the multiplex PCR. Amplification of the CDR3 region of rearranged TCR beta genes was performed with a multiplex PCR assay on genomic DNA. Amplified TCR beta libraries were sequenced as 87-base-pair reads on the Illumina HiSeq System. The published analysis was carried out like this. A later analysis tallied roughly 80 million unique TCR beta chains across the 550 to 850 repertoires, and some 12 million of those chains were shared by two or more donors. Raw reads were error-corrected and collapsed into unique sequences by a nearest-neighbor algorithm in which closely related sequences were merged to remove PCR and sequencing errors. Alignment of CDR3 sequences to IMGT reference sequences was used to assign V, D and J gene segments. For a sequence to be retained, at least a six-nucleotide match to both a V gene segment and a J gene segment was required. A rearrangement was called productive if the CDR3 had no stop codons and remained in frame with V and J, and every other rearrangement was called non-productive. CDR3 was defined by IMGT convention, running from the second conserved V-encoded cysteine to the conserved J-encoded phenylalanine. In an earlier analysis of roughly 610 of the donors, sequences lacking an unambiguous match to a single V gene segment were excluded. An earlier analysis of almost 600 of the donors classified V segments as functional when productive rearrangements were above 56.7% and as segregating when the standard deviation between donors was above 5%. To diagnose cytomegalovirus status from the catalog of TCR beta chain sequences, a statistical classification framework was built. In a later analysis, V and J genes were assigned by comparing TCR nucleotide sequences against IMGT/GENE-DB human TR gene sequences. In a later analysis, CDR3 sequences and most-parsimonious VDJ recombination scenarios were assigned using the TCRdist pipeline. A later analysis defined each TCR beta chain by its CDR3 amino acid sequence plus V-gene family, and excluded reads lacking a unique V-gene family. In a later analysis, 450 to 600 highly shared, low-generation-probability nucleotide sequences were removed to address suspected cross-contamination and a sequencing artifact. A later analysis calculated a clonal expansion index for each public chain from normalized within-repertoire ranks of inferred template counts. In a later analysis, generation probabilities were computed using a VDJ recombination model fitted to out-of-frame rearrangements, and the results were checked against IGoR. Hypergeometric tests were used in a later analysis to score TCR-TCR, TCR-HLA and TCR-CMV co-occurrence, with a repertoire-size bias correction applied to the TCR pairs. To estimate false discovery rates, a later analysis permuted the HLA or CMV assignments 20 times. In a later analysis, co-occurring TCRs were grouped using DBSCAN, with TCRdist sequence similarity added in when clustering inside HLA-allele-positive subsets. Repertoires with fewer than 30,000 or more than 120,000 public chains were left out of co-occurrence clustering, as were a handful of repertoires with anomalous nucleotide sharing. The table comes from immuneACCESS by way of TCRdb, which keeps in-frame sequences with V and J called. Part of the clones is missing from these tables; in studies checked, under half for an unresolved V gene and the rest for unknown reasons. V, J and clone size are taken as reported in that table, and D and trimming were inferred from the DNA itself. This sample's table carries 65,000 to 85,000 clones. The ten largest clonotypes hold 1.3% to 1.5% of the sample.

Sequencing was performed on PBMCs. The sequence was collected from an older woman in good health and CMV-seronegative. The chain uses TRBV7-2 and TRBJ2-7, and TRBD2 matches 11 of the central bases. The CDR3 sequence is CASSLLAGVVYEQYF. The nucleotide sequence is given as TGTGCCAGCAGTCTACTAGCGGGAGTAGTATACGAGCAGTACTTC.